This T cell receptor (beta chain) emerged from a study of shared clonotypes between healthy human individuals. Profiling relied on immunoSEQ multiplex PCR, and the TCRdb table lists in-frame clones only, not all of them. Here the sample spans roughly 300,000 clones, over 70% being singletons. The CDR3 covers 13 residues. Trimming took 4 bases from V and 0 from J, leaving 4 bases between them. Germline V gene data show CDR1 as SGHVS and CDR2 as FNYEAQ. This TCR was sampled from a man aged 25 to 45 in good health. This sequence joins TRBV7-6 and TRBJ2-1; D gene unclear. Material: memory CD4+ T cells sorted from blood. Subset meaning: CD45RA-negative fraction. Here the CDR3 DNA reads TGTGCCAGCAGCTCCAGCTCCTACAATGAGCAGTTCTTC. It specifies CASSSSSYNEQFF.